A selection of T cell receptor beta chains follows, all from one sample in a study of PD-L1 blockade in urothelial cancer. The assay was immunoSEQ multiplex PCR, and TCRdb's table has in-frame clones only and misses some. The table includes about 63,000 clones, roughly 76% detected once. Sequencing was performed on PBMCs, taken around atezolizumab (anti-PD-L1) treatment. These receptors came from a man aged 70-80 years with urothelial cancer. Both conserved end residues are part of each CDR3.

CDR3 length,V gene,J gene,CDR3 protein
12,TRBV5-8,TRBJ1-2,CASQRTAYGYTF
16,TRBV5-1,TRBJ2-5,CASSLGRTGGGETQYF
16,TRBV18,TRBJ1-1,CASSSKGGGVDTEAFF
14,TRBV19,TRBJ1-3,CASRQGSSGNTIYF
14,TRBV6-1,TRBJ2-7,CASRITGSGKEQYF
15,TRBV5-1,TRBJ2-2,CASSLRSEGTGELFF
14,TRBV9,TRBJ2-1,CASSARTSGYEQFF
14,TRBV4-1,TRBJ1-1,CASSDRGLGTEAFF
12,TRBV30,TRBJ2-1,CAWSEGGNEQFF
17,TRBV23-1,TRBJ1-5,CASSQAGWPLSNQPQHF
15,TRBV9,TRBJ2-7,CASSVEKGGSYEQYF
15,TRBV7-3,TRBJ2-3,CASSLSLRGLDTQYF
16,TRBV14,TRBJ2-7,CASSQDRESSGTRRYF
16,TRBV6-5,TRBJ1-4,CASSSGPPTTNEKLFF
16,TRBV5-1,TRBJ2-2,CASSLGSGGNTGELFF
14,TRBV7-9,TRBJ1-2,CASSLDRGGDGYTF
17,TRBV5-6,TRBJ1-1,CASSSGQGVWGNTEAFF
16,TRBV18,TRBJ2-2,CASSPAAGRGTGELFF
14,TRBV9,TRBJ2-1,CASSTFSGVGEQFF
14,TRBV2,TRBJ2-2,CASRTGRNTGELFF
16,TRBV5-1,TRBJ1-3,CASSPDSIPNGNTIYF
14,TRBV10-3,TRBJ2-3,CAIKGAFSTDTQYF
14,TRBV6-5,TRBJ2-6,CASSLVSGANVLTF
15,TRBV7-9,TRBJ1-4,CASSPGAGTGEKLFF
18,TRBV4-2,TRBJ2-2,CASSQSSSGRVNSGELFF
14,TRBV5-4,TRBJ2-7,CASSLQVPTYEQYF
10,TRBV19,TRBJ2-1,CATEGGEQFF
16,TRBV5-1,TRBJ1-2,CASSYLPGQGGYGYTF
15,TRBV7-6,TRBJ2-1,CASSSGTGHTNEQFF
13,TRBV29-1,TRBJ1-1,CSVDQTANTEAFF
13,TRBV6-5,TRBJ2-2,CASSTPNTGELFF
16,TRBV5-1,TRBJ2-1,CASSLESSGIYNEQFF
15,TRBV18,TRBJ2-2,CASSPVTVMTGELFF
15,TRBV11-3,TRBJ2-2,CASSPQNSNTGELFF
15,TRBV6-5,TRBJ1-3,CASRLGRSSGNTIYF
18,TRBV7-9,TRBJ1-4,CASSLFIRAEYPNEKLFF
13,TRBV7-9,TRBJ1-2,CASSFTGNYGYTF
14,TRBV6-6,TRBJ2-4,CASTMGLAKNIQYF
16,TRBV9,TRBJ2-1,CASSEGRGAPYNEQFF
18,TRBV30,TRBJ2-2,CAWSSLAGEMSDTGELFF
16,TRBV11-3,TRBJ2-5,CASSDRSLGAGETQYF
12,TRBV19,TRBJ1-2,CASSITGYGYTF